A single sample is the source of the 2 T cell receptor beta chains below, sequenced in a study of long-term antiretroviral therapy in people with HIV. Sequencing relied on immunoSEQ assay v3.0, run at survey level. Assay used: immunoSEQ multiplex PCR; TCRdb lists only in-frame clones, some missing. The sample holds some 11,000 clones, 82% seen once. Sequenced here: unsorted PBMCs, sampled around 8.2 years after starting antiretroviral therapy. All receptors derive from a middle-aged man with HIV.

The chain uses TRBV27 and TRBJ2-1; D may be TRBD2 (7 bases). Germline assignment: CDR1 MNHEY and CDR2 SMNVEV (reference sequence). The CDR3 runs to 15 residues. Trimming left V 4 bases short and J 4 bases short, with 14 bases between. The CDR3 protein is CASSWSAGAYNEQFF. DNA of the CDR3: TGTGCCAGCAGTTGGAGCGCGGGGGCATACAATGAGCAGTTCTTC.

The chain recombines TRBV4-1 with TRBJ1-3; no clear D gene. This CDR3 comprises 15 residues. The germline V gene has CDR1 MGHRA and CDR2 YSYEKL. V gave up 0 bases and J gave up 0 bases, with 6 bases separating them. Here the CDR3 reads CASSQEWPSGNTIYF. CDR3 coding DNA: TGCGCCAGCAGCCAAGAGTGGCCCTCTGGAAACACCATATATTTT.